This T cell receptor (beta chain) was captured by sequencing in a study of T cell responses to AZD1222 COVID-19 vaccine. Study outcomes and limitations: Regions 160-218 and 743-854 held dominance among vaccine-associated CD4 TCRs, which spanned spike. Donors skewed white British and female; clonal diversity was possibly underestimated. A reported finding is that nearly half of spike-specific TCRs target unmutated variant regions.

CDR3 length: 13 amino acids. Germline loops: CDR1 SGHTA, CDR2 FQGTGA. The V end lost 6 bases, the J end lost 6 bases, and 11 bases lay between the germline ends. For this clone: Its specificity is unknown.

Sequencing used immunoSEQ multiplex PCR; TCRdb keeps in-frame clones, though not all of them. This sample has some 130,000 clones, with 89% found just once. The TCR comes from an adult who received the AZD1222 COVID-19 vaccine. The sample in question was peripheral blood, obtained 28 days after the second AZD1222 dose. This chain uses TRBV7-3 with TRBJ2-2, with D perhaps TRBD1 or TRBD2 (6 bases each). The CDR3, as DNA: TGTGCCAGCAGTCCCGGGGGCTCCGGGGAGCTGTTTTTT. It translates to CASSPGGSGELFF.